The next 7 T cell receptor beta chains were all read from a single sample in a study of T cell repertoires in cytomegalovirus infection. For these receptors, no antigen is known. MiXCR was run by TCRdb on the reads, yielding one entry per CDR3 protein. The table has roughly 180,000 distinct CDR3 sequences, approximately 21% seen once; the top ten hold 20% to 30%. The specimen comprised CD8+ T cells from cultured PBMCs, sampled from culture after CMV antigen stimulation. Every receptor here comes from a human donor in good health (CMV status not recorded). Some clones in this sample may be carry-over from other donors' samples.

V is TRBV12-3 or TRBV12-4 and J is TRBJ1-5; no reliable D call. There are 16 residues in the CDR3. The germline V and J ends were trimmed by 4 bases and 4 bases, with 17 bases remaining between them. This chain's CDR3 is CASSYPTPFGNQPQHF. The CDR3 region has the DNA TGTGCCAGCAGTTACCCGACCCCCTTCGGGAATCAGCCCCAGCATTTT.

The J gene is TRBJ2-1, the V gene TRBV6-1, with TRBD2 identical over 8 bases. Germline CDR1 MNHNS, CDR2 SASEGT. This CDR3 has 19 amino acids. The J segment lost 0 bases and the V segment lost 6 bases, leaving 16 bases of the junction unmatched. In nucleotides, the CDR3 is TGTGCCAGCAGCGGTAGCTCCCATAGCGGGGTGAGCTCCTACAATGAGCAGTTCTTC. Translated: CASSGSSHSGVSSYNEQFF.

Only a few counts were recorded for this clonotype. The rearrangement uses TRBV11-2 and TRBJ2-3; D uncertain. V was clipped by 3 bases and J by 2 bases, with 6 bases between them. Germline assignment: CDR1 SGHAT and CDR2 FQNNGV. The CDR3 has 13 amino acids. In DNA form, the CDR3 reads TGTGCCAGCAGCTTTTCTGTCACAGATACGCAGTATTTT. Encoded protein: CASSFSVTDTQYF.

This chain uses TRBV11-2 with TRBJ2-4; 8 bases are a match to TRBD2. Germline assignment: CDR1 SGHAT and CDR2 FQNNGV. The CDR3 has 16 amino acids. The trim removed 7 bases at V and 0 bases at J, leaving 8 bases unmatched. The CDR3 is CASTPGRELAKNIQYF. CDR3 in DNA: TGTGCCAGCACCCCCGGGAGGGAGCTAGCCAAAAACATTCAGTACTTC.

This clonotype has at least ten counts. The chain joins TRBV6-2 or TRBV6-3 to TRBJ1-5; 7 bases are a match to TRBD1. The germline V gene encodes CDR1 MNHEY and CDR2 SVGEGT. V trimming: 3 bases; J trimming: 4 bases; junction bases outside the gene matches: 3. The CDR3 has 14 residues. For the CDR3, the DNA is TGTGCCAGCAGTTATGGGACAGAAAATCAGCCCCAGCATTTT. Amino acids: CASSYGTENQPQHF.

This chain uses TRBV12-3 or TRBV12-4 with TRBJ2-1; D is uncertain. V dropped 3 bases and J dropped 0 bases, with 9 bases sitting between them. The length of the CDR3 is 15 residues. The CDR3 DNA follows: TGTGCCAGCAGTTTGGGCATCGGCTCCTACAATGAGCAGTTCTTC. Translating gives CASSLGIGSYNEQFF.

This clonotype came up a few times. The V call is TRBV5-6, the J call TRBJ1-1; TRBD1 might be the D (5 bases). Between the trimmed V and J ends, which lost 2 bases and 5 bases, there was a span of 19 bases. Germline V lookup: CDR1 SGHDT, CDR2 YYEEEE. CDR3 length: 16 residues. The CDR3 sequence: CASSFTGASVATEAFF. CDR3 bases: TGTGCCAGCAGCTTTACAGGCGCCTCGGTGGCGACTGAAGCTTTCTTT.